Reported below is one T cell receptor (beta chain). The antigen is unknown. The sample belongs to a study of shared clonotypes between healthy human individuals. The overall study: CD8 memory received one plate per donor, CD8 naive two, CD4 memory three and CD4 naive three. The study, taken as a whole, reports: Naive subsets usually exceeded memory subsets in estimated richness.

The naive CD8 subset, CD45RO-negative cells positively selected for CCR7, excluded terminally differentiated effector memory CD45RA+ cells. Only Caucasian adults living in Nashville, Tennessee served as donors. Germline V lookup: CDR1 SGHDT, CDR2 YYEEEE. The CDR3 runs to 16 residues. J gave up 3 bases and V 4 bases, and 7 bases lay outside the gene matches. Generated by immunoSEQ multiplex PCR, the TCRdb table keeps only in-frame clones and is missing some. The data show 2 million to 2.5 million clones, 85% to 95% seen once. The clonotype originates from a man in his late teens or twenties in good health. Some clones in this sample may be carry-over from other donors' samples. Sequenced: naive CD8+ T cells from PBMCs. The chain uses TRBV5-6 and TRBJ2-1; 10 nucleotides align to TRBD1. The CDR3 loop reads CASSLRTGGIYNEQFF. The CDR3 nucleotides are TGTGCCAGCAGCCTGCGGACAGGGGGGATCTACAATGAGCAGTTCTTC.